This T cell receptor (beta chain) was recovered during a study of control samples from healthy donors and cancer patients. The repertoire was sequenced with immunoSEQ multiplex PCR; TCRdb's copy has only in-frame clones and lacks some. In the table there are about 150,000 clones, approximately 94% of which are singletons. This CDR3 region has 15 residues. The germline V gene has CDR1 SGDLS and CDR2 YYNGEE. V lost 4 bases and J lost 0, with 11 bases in between. Material for sequencing was blood. The chain uses TRBV9 and TRBJ1-3; D call uncertain. This TCR came from a man in his forties or fifties in good health. CDR3 residues: CASSSETDSGNTIYF. The CDR3 bases are TGTGCCAGCAGCTCCGAGACTGACTCTGGAAACACCATATATTTT.